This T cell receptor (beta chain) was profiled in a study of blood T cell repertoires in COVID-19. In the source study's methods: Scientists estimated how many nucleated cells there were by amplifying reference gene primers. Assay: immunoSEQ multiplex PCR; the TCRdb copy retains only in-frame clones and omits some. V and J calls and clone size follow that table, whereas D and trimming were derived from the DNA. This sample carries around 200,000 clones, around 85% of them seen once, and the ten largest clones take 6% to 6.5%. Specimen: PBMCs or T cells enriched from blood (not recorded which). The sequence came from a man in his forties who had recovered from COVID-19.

The CDR3: CASRPGHPNTEAFF. Here the CDR3 DNA reads TGTGCCAGCCGGCCAGGCCACCCGAACACTGAAGCTTTCTTT. The V gene is TRBV6-5, the J gene TRBJ1-1; unclear D gene. The V end was cut by 8 bases, the J end by 1 base, with 14 bases between. CDR1 is MNHEY, CDR2 SVGAGI, per germline. The CDR3 is made up of 14 amino acids.